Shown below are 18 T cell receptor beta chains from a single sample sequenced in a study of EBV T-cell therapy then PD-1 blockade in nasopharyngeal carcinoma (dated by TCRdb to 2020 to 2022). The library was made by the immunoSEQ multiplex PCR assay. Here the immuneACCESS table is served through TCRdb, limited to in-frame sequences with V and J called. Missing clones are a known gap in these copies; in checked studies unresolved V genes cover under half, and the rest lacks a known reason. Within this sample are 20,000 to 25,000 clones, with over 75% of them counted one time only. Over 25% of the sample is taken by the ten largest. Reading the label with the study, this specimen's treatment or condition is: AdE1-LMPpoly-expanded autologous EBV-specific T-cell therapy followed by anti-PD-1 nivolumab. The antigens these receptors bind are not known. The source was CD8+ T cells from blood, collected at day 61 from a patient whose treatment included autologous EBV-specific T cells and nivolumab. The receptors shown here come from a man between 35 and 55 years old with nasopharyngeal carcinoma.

The CDR3 region is CASSRHPLPSYF. CDR3 nucleotides: TGTGCCAGCAGCCGACACCCCCTACCCTCGTACTTC. The chain uses TRBV13 and TRBJ2-4; D uncertain. Trimming removed 5 bases from V and 15 bases from J, with 17 bases in between. This CDR3 is built from 12 residues. CDR1 is PRHDT and CDR2 is FYEKMQ in the germline V gene (reference sequence). Full variable domain (rest looked up from reference TRBV13 and TRBJ2-4): AAGVIQSPRHLIKEKRETATLKCYPIPRHDTVYWYQQGPGQDPQFLISFYEKMQSDKGSIPDRFSAQQFSDYHSELNMSSLELGDSALYFCASSRHPLPSYFGAGTRLSVL.

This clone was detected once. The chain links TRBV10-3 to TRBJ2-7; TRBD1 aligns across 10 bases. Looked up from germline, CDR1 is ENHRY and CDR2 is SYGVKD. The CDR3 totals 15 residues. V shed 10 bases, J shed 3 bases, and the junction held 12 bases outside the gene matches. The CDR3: CATEWDRGSYYEQYF. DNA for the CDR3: TGTGCCACGGAATGGGACAGGGGCTCTTACTACGAGCAGTACTTC.

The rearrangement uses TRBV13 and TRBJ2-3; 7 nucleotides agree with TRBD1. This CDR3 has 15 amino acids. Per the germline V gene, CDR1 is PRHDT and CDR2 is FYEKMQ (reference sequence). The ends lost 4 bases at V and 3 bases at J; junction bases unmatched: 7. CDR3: CASSYPRQGTDTQYF. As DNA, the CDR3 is TGTGCCAGCAGCTATCCAAGACAGGGAACAGATACGCAGTATTTT.

The CDR3 DNA reads as TGTGCCAGCAGCCCGACAGGTCTTCCTTATGAAAAACTGTTTTTT. This sequence encodes CASSPTGLPYEKLFF. This chain links TRBV9 with TRBJ1-4; possibly TRBD1 for D (6 bases). The V gene's germline CDR1 is SGDLS and CDR2 YYNGEE. V was trimmed by 4 bases and J by 6 bases, leaving 16 bases between them. The CDR3 totals 15 residues. The full variable domain, with the rest looked up from reference TRBV9 and TRBJ1-4, is DSGVTQTPKHLITATGQRVTLRCSPRSGDLSVYWYQQSLDQGLQFLIQYYNGEERAKGNILERFSAQQFPDLHSELNLSSLELGDSALYFCASSPTGLPYEKLFFGSGTQLSVL.

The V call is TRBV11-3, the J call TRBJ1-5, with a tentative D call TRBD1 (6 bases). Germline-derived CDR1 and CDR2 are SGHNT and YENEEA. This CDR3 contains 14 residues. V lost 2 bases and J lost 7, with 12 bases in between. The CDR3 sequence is CASSLIRGEQPQHF. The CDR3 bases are TGTGCCAGCAGCTTAATCAGGGGTGAACAGCCCCAGCATTTT.

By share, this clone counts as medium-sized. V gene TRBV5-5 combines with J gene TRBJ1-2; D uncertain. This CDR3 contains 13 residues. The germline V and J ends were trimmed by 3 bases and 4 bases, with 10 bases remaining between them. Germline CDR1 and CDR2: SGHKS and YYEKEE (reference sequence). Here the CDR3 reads CASSSAEFYGYTF. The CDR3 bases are TGTGCCAGCAGCTCAGCGGAATTCTATGGCTACACCTTC.

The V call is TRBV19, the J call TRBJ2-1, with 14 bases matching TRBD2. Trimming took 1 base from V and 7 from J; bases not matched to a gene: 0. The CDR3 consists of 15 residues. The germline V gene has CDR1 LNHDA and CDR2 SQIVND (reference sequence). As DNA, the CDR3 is TGTGCCAGTAGTATAGGACTAGCGGGGGGGAATGAGCAGTTCTTC. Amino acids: CASSIGLAGGNEQFF.

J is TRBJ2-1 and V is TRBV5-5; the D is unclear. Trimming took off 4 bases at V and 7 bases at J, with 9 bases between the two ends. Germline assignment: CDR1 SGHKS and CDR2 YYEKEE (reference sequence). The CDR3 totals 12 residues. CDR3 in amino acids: CASSPPINEQFF. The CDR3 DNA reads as TGTGCCAGCAGCCCTCCTATTAATGAGCAGTTCTTC.

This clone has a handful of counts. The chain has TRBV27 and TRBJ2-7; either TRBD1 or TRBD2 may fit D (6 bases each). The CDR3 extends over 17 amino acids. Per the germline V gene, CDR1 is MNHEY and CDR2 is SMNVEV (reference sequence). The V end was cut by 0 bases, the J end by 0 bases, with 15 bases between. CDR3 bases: TGTGCCAGCAGTTTATCGAGGGGGGACCGTGACTCCTACGAGCAGTACTTC. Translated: CASSLSRGDRDSYEQYF.

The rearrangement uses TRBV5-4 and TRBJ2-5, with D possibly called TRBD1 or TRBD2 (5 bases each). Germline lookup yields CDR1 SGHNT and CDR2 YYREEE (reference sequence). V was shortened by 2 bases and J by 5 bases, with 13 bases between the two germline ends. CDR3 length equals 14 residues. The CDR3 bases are TGTGCCAGCAGCTTCCGGGACGCCGGGGAGACCCAGTACTTC. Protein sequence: CASSFRDAGETQYF.

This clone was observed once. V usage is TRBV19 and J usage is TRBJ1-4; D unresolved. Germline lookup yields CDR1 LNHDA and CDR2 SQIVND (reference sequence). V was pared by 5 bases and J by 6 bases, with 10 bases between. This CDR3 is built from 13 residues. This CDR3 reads CASSPPGDEKLFF. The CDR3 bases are TGTGCCAGTAGTCCCCCCGGGGATGAAAAACTGTTTTTT.

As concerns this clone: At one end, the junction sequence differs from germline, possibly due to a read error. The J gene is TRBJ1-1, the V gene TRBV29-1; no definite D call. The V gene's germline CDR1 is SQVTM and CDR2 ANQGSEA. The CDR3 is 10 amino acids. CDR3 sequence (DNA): TGCAGCGTTGAAGATATACCCCAGAGCTTT. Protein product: CSVEDIPQSF. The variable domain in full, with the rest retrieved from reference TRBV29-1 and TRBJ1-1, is SAVISQKPSRDICQRGTSLTIQCQVDSQVTMMFWYRQQPGQSLTLIATANQGSEATYESGFVIDKFPISRPNLTFSTLTVSNMSPEDSSIYLCSVEDIPQSFGQGTRLTVV.

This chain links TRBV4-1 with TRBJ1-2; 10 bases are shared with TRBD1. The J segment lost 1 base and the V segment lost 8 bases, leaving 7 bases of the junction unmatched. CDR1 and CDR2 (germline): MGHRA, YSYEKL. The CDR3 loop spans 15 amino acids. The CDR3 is CASSPRTGGNYGYTF. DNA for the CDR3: TGCGCCAGCTCTCCTCGGACAGGGGGTAACTATGGCTACACCTTC.

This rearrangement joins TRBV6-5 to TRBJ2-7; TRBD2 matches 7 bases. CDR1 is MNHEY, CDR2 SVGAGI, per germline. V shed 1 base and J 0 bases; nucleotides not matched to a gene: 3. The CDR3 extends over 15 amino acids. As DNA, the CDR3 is TGTGCCAGCAGTTACTGGGGAGGGCTCTCCTACGAGCAGTACTTC. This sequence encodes CASSYWGGLSYEQYF.

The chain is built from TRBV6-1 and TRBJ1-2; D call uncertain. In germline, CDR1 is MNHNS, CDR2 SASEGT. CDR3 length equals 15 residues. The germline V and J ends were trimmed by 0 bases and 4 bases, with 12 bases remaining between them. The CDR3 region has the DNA TGTGCCAGCAGTGAAGCTGTTGAGGGTAGCTATGGCTACACCTTC. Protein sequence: CASSEAVEGSYGYTF.

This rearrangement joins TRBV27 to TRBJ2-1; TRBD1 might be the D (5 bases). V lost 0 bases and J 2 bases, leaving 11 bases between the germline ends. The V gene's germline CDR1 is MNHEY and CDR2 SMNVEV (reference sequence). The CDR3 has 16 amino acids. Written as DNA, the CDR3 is TGTGCCAGCAGTTTATCGCGGCAGGGCCCCTACAATGAGCAGTTCTTC. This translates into CASSLSRQGPYNEQFF.

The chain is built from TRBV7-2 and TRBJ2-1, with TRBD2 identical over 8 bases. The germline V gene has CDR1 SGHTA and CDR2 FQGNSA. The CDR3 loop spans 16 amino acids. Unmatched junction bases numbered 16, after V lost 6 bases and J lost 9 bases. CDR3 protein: CASSYITGGPKGEQFF. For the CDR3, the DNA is TGTGCCAGCAGTTACATCACGGGGGGGCCAAAGGGTGAGCAGTTCTTC.

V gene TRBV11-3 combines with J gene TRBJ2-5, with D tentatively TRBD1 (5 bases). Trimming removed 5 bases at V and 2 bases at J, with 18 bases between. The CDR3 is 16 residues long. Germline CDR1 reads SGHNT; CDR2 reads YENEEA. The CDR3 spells CASSLRGSRRQETQYF. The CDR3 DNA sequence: TGTGCCAGCAGCCTAAGGGGTTCCCGTAGGCAAGAGACCCAGTACTTC.